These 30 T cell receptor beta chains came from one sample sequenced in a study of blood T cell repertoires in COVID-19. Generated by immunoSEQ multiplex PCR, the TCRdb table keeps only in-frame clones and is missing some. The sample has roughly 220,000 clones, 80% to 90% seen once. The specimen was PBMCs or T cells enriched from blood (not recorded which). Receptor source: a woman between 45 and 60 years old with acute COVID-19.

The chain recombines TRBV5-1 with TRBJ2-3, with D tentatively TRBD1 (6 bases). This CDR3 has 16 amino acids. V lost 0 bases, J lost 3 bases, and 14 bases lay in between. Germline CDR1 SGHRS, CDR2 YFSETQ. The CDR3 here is CASSLASRGWTDTQYF. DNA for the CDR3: TGCGCCAGCAGCTTGGCCTCCAGGGGTTGGACAGATACGCAGTATTTT.

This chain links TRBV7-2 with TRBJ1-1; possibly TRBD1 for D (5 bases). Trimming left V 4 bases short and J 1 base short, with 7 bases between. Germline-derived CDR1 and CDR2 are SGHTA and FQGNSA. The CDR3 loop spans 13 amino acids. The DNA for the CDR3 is TGTGCCAGCAGCTCTGGACAGAACACTGAAGCTTTCTTT. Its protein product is CASSSGQNTEAFF.

The CDR3, as DNA: TGTGCCAGCAGCTTTGGACGGGAGGCACTTTCTAAAGGGGACACTGAAGCTTTCTTT. It yields the protein CASSFGREALSKGDTEAFF. The chain is built from TRBV7-9 and TRBJ1-1, with D possibly matching TRBD1 (5 bases). There are 19 residues in the CDR3. V was clipped by 3 bases and J by 3 bases, with 26 bases between them. The V gene's germline CDR1 is SEHNR and CDR2 FQNEAQ (reference sequence).

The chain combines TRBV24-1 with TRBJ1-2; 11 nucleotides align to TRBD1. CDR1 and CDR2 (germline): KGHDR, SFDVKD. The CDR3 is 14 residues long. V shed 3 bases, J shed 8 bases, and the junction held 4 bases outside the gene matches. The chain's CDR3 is CATSDPGQGVGYTF. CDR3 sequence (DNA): TGTGCCACCAGTGATCCGGGACAGGGGGTGGGCTACACCTTC.

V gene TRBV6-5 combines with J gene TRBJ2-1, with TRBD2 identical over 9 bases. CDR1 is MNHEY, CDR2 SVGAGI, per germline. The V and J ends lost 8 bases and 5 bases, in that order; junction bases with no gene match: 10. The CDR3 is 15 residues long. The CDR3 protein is CASPKGLAGNNEQFF. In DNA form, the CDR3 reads TGTGCCAGCCCTAAGGGGCTAGCGGGAAACAATGAGCAGTTCTTC.

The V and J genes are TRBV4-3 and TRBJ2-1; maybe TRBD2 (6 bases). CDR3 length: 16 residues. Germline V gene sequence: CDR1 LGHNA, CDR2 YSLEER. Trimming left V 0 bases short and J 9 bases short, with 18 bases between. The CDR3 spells CASSQEWGLLVSEQFF. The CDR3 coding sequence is TGCGCCAGCAGCCAAGAGTGGGGACTCCTGGTGAGTGAGCAGTTCTTC.

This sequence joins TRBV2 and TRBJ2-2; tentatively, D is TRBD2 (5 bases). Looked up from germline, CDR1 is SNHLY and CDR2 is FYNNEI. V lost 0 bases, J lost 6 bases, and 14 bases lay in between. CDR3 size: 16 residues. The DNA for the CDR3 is TGTGCCAGCAGTGAAGCCGGCCAGCGAGGGTCCGGGGAGCTGTTTTTT. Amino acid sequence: CASSEAGQRGSGELFF.

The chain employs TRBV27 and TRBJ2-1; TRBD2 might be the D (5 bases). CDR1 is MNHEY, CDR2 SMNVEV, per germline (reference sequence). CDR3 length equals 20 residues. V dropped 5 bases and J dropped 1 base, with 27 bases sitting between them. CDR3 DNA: TGTGCCAGCAGTAAAGGGCCCCCACTAGGCCTGTCGCTTTCCTACAATGAGCAGTTCTTC. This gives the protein CASSKGPPLGLSLSYNEQFF.

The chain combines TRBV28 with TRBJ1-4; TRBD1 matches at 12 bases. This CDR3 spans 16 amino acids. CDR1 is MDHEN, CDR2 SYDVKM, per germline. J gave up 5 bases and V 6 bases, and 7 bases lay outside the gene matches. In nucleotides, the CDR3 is TGTGCCAGCAGCACGCCTGGGACAGGGGGCAATGAAAAACTGTTTTTT. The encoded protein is CASSTPGTGGNEKLFF.

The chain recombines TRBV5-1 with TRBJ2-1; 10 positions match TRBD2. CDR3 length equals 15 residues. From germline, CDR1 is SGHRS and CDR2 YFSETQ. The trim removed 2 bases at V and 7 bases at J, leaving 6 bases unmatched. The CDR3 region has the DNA TGCGCCAGCAGCTTATCACTAGCGGGACCGAATGAGCAGTTCTTC. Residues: CASSLSLAGPNEQFF.

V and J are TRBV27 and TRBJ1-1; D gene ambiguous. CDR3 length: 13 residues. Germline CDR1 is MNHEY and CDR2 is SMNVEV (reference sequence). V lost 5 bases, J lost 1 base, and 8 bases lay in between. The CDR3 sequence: CASSGARNTEAFF. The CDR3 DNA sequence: TGTGCCAGCAGTGGAGCGCGGAACACTGAAGCTTTCTTT.

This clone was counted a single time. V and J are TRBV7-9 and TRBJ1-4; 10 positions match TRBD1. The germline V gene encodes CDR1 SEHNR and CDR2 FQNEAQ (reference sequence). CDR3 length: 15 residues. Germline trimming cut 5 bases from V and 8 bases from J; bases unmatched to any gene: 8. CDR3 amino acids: CASSQPDRGWEKLFF. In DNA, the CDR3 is TGTGCCAGCAGCCAACCGGACAGGGGGTGGGAAAAACTGTTTTTT.

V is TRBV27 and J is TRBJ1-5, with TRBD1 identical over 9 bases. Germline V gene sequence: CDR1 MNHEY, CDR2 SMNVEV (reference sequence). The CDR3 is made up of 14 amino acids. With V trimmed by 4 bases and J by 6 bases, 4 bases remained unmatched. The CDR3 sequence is CASSWGQGFQPQHF. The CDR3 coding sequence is TGTGCCAGCAGTTGGGGACAGGGTTTTCAGCCCCAGCATTTT.

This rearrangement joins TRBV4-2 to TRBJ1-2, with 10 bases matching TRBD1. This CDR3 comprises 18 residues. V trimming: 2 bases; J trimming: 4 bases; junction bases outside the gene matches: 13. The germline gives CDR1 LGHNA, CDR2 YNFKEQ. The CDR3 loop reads CASSQSFSRQGAGYGYTF. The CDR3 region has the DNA TGTGCCAGCAGCCAATCATTTTCCCGACAGGGGGCCGGCTATGGCTACACCTTC.

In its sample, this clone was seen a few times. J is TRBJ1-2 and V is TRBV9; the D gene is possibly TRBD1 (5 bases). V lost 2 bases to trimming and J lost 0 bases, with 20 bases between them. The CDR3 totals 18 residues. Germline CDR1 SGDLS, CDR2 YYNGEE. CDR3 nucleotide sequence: TGTGCCAGCAGCGTCCCATCATGGGGCAGCACCTCTAACTATGGCTACACCTTC. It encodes CASSVPSWGSTSNYGYTF.

In nucleotides, the CDR3 is TGCGCCAGCAGCTTTGGGGAGTTGAACTATGGCTACACCTTC. As protein: CASSFGELNYGYTF. The chain has TRBV5-1 and TRBJ1-2; D ambiguous. The germline gives CDR1 SGHRS, CDR2 YFSETQ. Deletions cut 2 bases from V and 2 bases from J, with 10 bases between. The CDR3 is 14 residues long.

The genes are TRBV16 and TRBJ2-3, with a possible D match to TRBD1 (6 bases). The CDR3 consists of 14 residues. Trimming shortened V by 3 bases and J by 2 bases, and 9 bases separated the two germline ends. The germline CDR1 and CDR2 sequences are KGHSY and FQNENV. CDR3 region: CASSHQGYTDTQYF. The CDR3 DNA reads TGTGCCAGCAGCCACCAGGGGTACACAGATACGCAGTATTTT. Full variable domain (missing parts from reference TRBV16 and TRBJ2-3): GEEVAQTPKHLVRGEGQKAKLYCAPIKGHSYVFWYQQVLKNEFKFLISFQNENVFDETGMPKERFSAKCLPNSPCSLEIQATKLEDSAVYFCASSHQGYTDTQYFGPGTRLTVL.

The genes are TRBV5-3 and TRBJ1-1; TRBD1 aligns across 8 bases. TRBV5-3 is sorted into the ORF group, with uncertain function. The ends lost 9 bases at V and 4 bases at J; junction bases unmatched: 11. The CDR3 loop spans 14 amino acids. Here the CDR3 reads CATEDRAGGTEAFF. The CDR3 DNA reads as TGTGCCACCGAGGACAGGGCCGGGGGCACTGAAGCTTTCTTT.

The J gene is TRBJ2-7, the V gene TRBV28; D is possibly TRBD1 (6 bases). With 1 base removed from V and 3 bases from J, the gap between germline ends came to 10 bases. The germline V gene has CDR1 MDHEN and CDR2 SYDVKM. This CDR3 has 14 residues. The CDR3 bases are TGTGCCAGCAGTTTATCCGACAGGAGCTACGAGCAGTACTTC. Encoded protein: CASSLSDRSYEQYF.

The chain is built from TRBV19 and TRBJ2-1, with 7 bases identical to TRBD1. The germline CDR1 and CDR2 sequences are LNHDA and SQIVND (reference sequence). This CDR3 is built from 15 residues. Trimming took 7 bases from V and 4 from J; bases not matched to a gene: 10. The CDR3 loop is CASTLMGQQYNEQFF. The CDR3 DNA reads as TGTGCCAGTACCCTCATGGGACAGCAGTACAATGAGCAGTTCTTC.

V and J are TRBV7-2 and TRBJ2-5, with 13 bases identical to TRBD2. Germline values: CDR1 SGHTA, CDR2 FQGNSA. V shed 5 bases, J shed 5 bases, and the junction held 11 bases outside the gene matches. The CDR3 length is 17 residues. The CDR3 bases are TGTGCCAGCAGCGGTACTAGCGGGAGGGCCGTTGGGGAGACCCAGTACTTC. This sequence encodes CASSGTSGRAVGETQYF.

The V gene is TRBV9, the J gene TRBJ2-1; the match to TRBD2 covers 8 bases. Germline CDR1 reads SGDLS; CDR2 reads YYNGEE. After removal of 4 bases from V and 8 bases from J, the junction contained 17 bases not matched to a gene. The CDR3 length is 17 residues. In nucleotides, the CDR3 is TGTGCCAGCAGCCACAATTTGCCGGGAGGGCCCCAGGATGAGCAGTTCTTC. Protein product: CASSHNLPGGPQDEQFF.

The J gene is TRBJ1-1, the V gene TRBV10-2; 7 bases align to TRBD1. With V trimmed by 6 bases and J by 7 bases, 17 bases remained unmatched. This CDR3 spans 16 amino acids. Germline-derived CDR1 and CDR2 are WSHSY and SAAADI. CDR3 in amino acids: CASSGATGAGGYEAFF. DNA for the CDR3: TGCGCCAGCAGCGGAGCCACAGGGGCCGGAGGTTATGAAGCTTTCTTT.

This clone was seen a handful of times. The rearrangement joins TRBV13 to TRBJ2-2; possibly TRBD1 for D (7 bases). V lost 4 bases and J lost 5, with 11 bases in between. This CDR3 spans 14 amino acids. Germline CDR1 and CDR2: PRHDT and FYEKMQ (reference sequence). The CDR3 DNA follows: TGTGCCAGCAGCTGGAGGGGGCGAACCGGGGAGCTGTTTTTT. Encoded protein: CASSWRGRTGELFF. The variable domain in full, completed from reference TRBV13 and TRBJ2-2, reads AAGVIQSPRHLIKEKRETATLKCYPIPRHDTVYWYQQGPGQDPQFLISFYEKMQSDKGSIPDRFSAQQFSDYHSELNMSSLELGDSALYFCASSWRGRTGELFFGEGSRLTVL.

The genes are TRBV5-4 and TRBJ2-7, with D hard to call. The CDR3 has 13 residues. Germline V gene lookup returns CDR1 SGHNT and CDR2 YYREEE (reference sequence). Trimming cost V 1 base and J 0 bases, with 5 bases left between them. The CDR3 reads CASSLTDSYEQYF. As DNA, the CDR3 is TGTGCCAGCAGCTTGACAGACTCCTACGAGCAGTACTTC.

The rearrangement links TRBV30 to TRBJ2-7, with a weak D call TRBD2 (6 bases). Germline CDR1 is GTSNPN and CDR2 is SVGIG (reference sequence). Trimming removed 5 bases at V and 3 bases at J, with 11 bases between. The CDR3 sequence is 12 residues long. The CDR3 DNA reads TGTGCCTGGCGGGACTGGGACTACGAGCAGTACTTC. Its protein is CAWRDWDYEQYF.

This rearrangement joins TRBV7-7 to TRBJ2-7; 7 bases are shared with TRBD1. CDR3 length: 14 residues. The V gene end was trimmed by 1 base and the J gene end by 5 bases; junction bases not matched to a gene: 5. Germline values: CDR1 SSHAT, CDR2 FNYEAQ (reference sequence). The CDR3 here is CASSLEYRGHEQYF. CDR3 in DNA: TGTGCCAGCAGCTTAGAATACAGGGGCCACGAGCAGTACTTC.

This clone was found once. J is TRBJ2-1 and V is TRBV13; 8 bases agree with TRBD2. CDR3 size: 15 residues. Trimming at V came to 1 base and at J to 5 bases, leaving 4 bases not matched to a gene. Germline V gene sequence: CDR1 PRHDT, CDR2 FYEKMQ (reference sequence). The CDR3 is CASSLEAGAHNEQFF. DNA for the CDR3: TGTGCCAGCAGCTTAGAAGCGGGGGCCCACAATGAGCAGTTCTTC.

The CDR3 DNA follows: TGTGCTAGTGGTTTGGACAGGGCGACTAGCGGGAGTGCCTACAATGAGCAGTTCTTC. It yields the protein CASGLDRATSGSAYNEQFF. The chain carries TRBV12-5 and TRBJ2-1; 12 bases are a match to TRBD2. Germline CDR1 is LGHNT and CDR2 is FRNRAP. CDR3 size: 19 residues. The V and J ends lost 1 base and 2 bases, in that order; junction bases with no gene match: 9.

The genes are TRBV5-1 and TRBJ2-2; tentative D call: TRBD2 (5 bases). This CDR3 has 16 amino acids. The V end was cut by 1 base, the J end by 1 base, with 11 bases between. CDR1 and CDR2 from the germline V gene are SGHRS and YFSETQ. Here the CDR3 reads CASSLSGILNTGELFF. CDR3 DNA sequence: TGCGCCAGCAGCTTGTCCGGGATCTTGAACACCGGGGAGCTGTTTTTT.